This T cell receptor (beta chain) came from a study of neoadjuvant anti-PD-1 for oral cavity cancer. Study at large: Patients without progression received a fourth nivolumab dose around day 43, then surgical resection on days 50-56. Overall study findings and caveats: Post-nivolumab, blood T cell clonality was significantly elevated in non-responders. Pretreatment Treg/Th17 ratio correlated inversely with post-treatment tumor clonality.

The data were produced by immunoSEQ multiplex PCR, yet TCRdb's version contains in-frame clones alone and is incomplete. Among around 8,900 clones listed, 60% to 75% were seen once. The CDR3 covers 15 residues. After removal of 3 bases from V and 5 bases from J, the junction contained 5 bases not matched to a gene. Germline V gene sequence: CDR1 SGHTA, CDR2 FQGNSA. Time point specified: after neoadjuvant nivolumab, at surgical resection. The patients had HPV-negative, locally advanced oral cavity squamous cell carcinoma. The table lists this clone with a few counts. Its antigen is currently unknown. The source is a person between 35 and 79 years old with oral cavity squamous cell carcinoma. The material sequenced was PBMCs, taken after nivolumab (anti-PD-1) treatment. The chain carries TRBV7-2 and TRBJ2-7, with 12 nucleotides matching TRBD1. The CDR3 region is CASSFLGTGGDEQYF. The CDR3 DNA is TGTGCCAGCAGCTTTTTAGGGACAGGGGGCGACGAGCAGTACTTC.